The sequence of this T cell receptor beta chain was determined in a study of T cell responses to AZD1222 COVID-19 vaccine. Findings and limits, study-wide: CD4 TCRs associated with vaccination spanned spike, dominating at 160-218 and 743-854. Repertoires were collected only later (after the peak T cell response had occurred). Spike-specific TCR breadth and depth were elevated following two AZD1222 doses.

The J segment lost 5 bases and the V segment lost 2 bases, leaving 5 bases of the junction unmatched. The CDR3 runs to 15 residues. Germline V gene data show CDR1 as SNHLY and CDR2 as FYNNEI. Using immunoSEQ multiplex PCR, the repertoire was profiled, and TCRdb retains in-frame clones only, with some absent. The table records 130,000 to 150,000 clones, approximately 93% of them present only once. About this clone itself: Its antigen is not known.

Sequenced here: peripheral blood, sampled after recovery from COVID-19. V gene TRBV2 combines with J gene TRBJ1-4; 7 bases line up with TRBD1. This receptor was taken from an adult who had recovered from COVID-19. The CDR3 nucleotides read TGTGCCAGCAGTGAAAGAGGGGGCAGGAATGAAAAACTGTTTTTT. Residues: CASSERGGRNEKLFF.